This passage covers 25 T cell receptor beta chains from one sample sequenced in a study of regulatory T cells in long-lasting Graves disease. The time point here: newly diagnosed GD, antithyroid drugs for less than 3 months. Construction of the TCR library relied on RNA isolated from PBMCs. To make TCR beta libraries, researchers used iRepertoire HTBI primers and Arm-PCR of CDR3 regions. TCRdb recomputed calls from the multiplex PCR reads with MiXCR, one row per CDR3 protein. The sample lists approximately 400,000 distinct CDR3 sequences; roughly a sixth were seen once. The sample here was peripheral blood mononuclear cells (PBMCs), taken at new diagnosis, from a patient treated with antithyroid drugs. Source of these receptors: a female donor with Graves disease.

This chain connects TRBV7-6 to TRBJ2-3; D gene ambiguous. The CDR3 extends over 13 amino acids. Trimming removed 1 base from V and 5 bases from J, with 7 bases in between. The V gene's germline CDR1 is SGHVS and CDR2 FNYEAQ. In DNA, the CDR3 is TGTGCCAGCAGCTTAGAAGTAAAAGATACGCAGTATTTT. Translated: CASSLEVKDTQYF.

The chain couples TRBV25-1 to TRBJ2-1; 10 nucleotides line up with TRBD1. The CDR3 sequence is 16 residues long. In germline, CDR1 is MGHDK, CDR2 SYGVNS. The V and J ends lost 8 bases and 4 bases, in that order; junction bases with no gene match: 11. The CDR3 region has the DNA TGTGCCAGCCGTCCCGGGACAGGGGACCGATACAATGAGCAGTTCTTC. This encodes CASRPGTGDRYNEQFF. Together with reference TRBV25-1 and TRBJ2-1, the CDR3 gives the full variable domain: EADIYQTPRYLVIGTGKKITLECSQTMGHDKMYWYQQDPGMELHLIHYSYGVNSTEKGDLSSESTVSRIRTEHFPLTLESARPSHTSQYLCASRPGTGDRYNEQFFGPGTRLTVL.

The chain joins TRBV20-1 to TRBJ2-7; D not certain. Germline V gene sequence: CDR1 DFQATT, CDR2 SNEGSKA (reference sequence). Trimming pared 2 bases from V and 1 base from J, leaving 12 bases between. The CDR3 is made up of 14 amino acids. CDR3 sequence reads: CSARRARLSYEQYF. CDR3 nucleotides: TGCAGTGCTAGACGGGCCAGGTTGTCCTACGAGCAGTACTTC.

This clonotype was seen ten or more times. The CDR3 loop is CASSLGLPGAGVNEQFF. CDR3 DNA: TGTGCCAGCAGTTTAGGCCTTCCAGGGGCGGGGGTGAATGAGCAGTTCTTC. The rearrangement links TRBV27 to TRBJ2-1; TRBD2 might be the D (7 bases). This CDR3 is built from 17 residues. Germline loops: CDR1 MNHEY, CDR2 SMNVEV (reference sequence). Trimming left V 2 bases short and J 7 bases short, with 21 bases between.

With regard to this clonotype: Because the CDR3 is missing its conserved closing phenylalanine or tryptophan, this is likely a read error. The chain recombines TRBV11-2 with TRBJ2-1, with unresolved D. CDR1 is SGHAT, CDR2 FQNNGV, per germline. This CDR3 spans 13 amino acids. CDR3 nucleotides: TGTGCCAGCAGCGTAGAGGCCGCCGCTGAGCAGTTCCTC. Translating it yields CASSVEAAAEQFL.

This clonotype was recorded at least ten times. The chain couples TRBV27 to TRBJ2-5, with D possibly matching TRBD1 (6 bases). The germline V gene has CDR1 MNHEY and CDR2 SMNVEV (reference sequence). Deletions cut 2 bases from V and 2 bases from J, with 9 bases between. The CDR3 has 14 amino acids. CDR3: CASSLDRLQETQYF. CDR3 in DNA: TGTGCCAGCAGTTTAGACAGGCTACAAGAGACCCAGTACTTC.

The table lists this clonotype with many counts. This chain uses TRBV7-2 with TRBJ2-7, with D perhaps TRBD2 (5 bases). This CDR3 is 15 amino acids long. V gave up 4 bases and J gave up 6 bases, with 19 bases separating them. Germline V CDR1 and CDR2: SGHTA, FQGNSA. The CDR3 sequence is CASSSSTRAEREQYF. The CDR3 bases are TGTGCCAGCAGCTCTAGCACAAGGGCCGAACGCGAGCAGTACTTC.

This clonotype was counted at least ten times. This chain uses TRBV2 with TRBJ1-2, with TRBD1 as a possible D gene (5 bases). Germline V gene sequence: CDR1 SNHLY, CDR2 FYNNEI. Deletions cut 6 bases from V and 0 bases from J, with 17 bases between. The CDR3 has 16 residues. This chain's CDR3 is CASRGIGTDANYGYTF. As DNA, the CDR3 is TGTGCCAGCAGGGGGATCGGGACGGATGCTAACTATGGCTACACCTTC.

There are many counts of this clonotype. The gene calls are TRBV13 and TRBJ1-2; 9 bases are shared with TRBD1. The trim removed 5 bases at V and 2 bases at J, leaving 3 bases unmatched. This CDR3 comprises 14 residues. The germline V gene has CDR1 PRHDT and CDR2 FYEKMQ (reference sequence). This chain's CDR3 is CASSMGQGNYGYTF. In DNA form, the CDR3 reads TGTGCCAGCAGCATGGGACAGGGAAACTATGGCTACACCTTC. Complete variable domain (other parts from reference TRBV13 and TRBJ1-2): AAGVIQSPRHLIKEKRETATLKCYPIPRHDTVYWYQQGPGQDPQFLISFYEKMQSDKGSIPDRFSAQQFSDYHSELNMSSLELGDSALYFCASSMGQGNYGYTFGSGTRLTVV.

This clonotype was counted at least ten times. This chain connects TRBV20-1 to TRBJ1-4; no firm D call. V shed 6 bases and J shed 3 bases, with 17 bases lying between them. Germline CDR1 and CDR2: DFQATT and SNEGSKA (reference sequence). The CDR3 length is 15 residues. The CDR3 region has the DNA TGCAGTGCCTCTCGACCGGGCGAGGCTAATGAAAAACTGTTTTTT. This codes for CSASRPGEANEKLFF.

The chain recombines TRBV5-1 with TRBJ2-7; 8 positions match TRBD2. This CDR3 has 15 amino acids. Looked up from germline, CDR1 is SGHRS and CDR2 is YFSETQ. After removal of 3 bases from V and 2 bases from J, the junction contained 7 bases not matched to a gene. CDR3 nucleotides: TGCGCCAGCAGCTCGACGGGGGGGGCGGCCTACGAGCAGTACTTC. Protein product: CASSSTGGAAYEQYF.

The chain combines TRBV7-3 with TRBJ1-4, with 8 bases aligning to TRBD1. The CDR3 contains 14 residues. CDR1 SGHTA and CDR2 FQGTGA come from the germline V gene. V shed 5 bases and J 6 bases; nucleotides not matched to a gene: 5. This CDR3 is CASSPDRGDEKLFF. The CDR3 region has the DNA TGTGCCAGCAGCCCAGACAGGGGAGATGAAAAACTGTTTTTT. Filled out from reference TRBV7-3 and TRBJ1-4, the complete variable domain reads GAGVSQTPSNKVTEKGKYVELRCDPISGHTALYWYRQSLGQGPEFLIYFQGTGAADDSGLPNDRFFAVRPEGSVSTLKIQRTERGDSAVYLCASSPDRGDEKLFFGSGTQLSVL.

This clonotype has more than one count but fewer than ten. The chain is built from TRBV19 and TRBJ2-1; TRBD2 agrees at 9 bases. The CDR3 covers 15 residues. Germline V gives CDR1 LNHDA, CDR2 SQIVND (reference sequence). V trimming: 8 bases; J trimming: 3 bases; junction bases outside the gene matches: 8. In DNA form, the CDR3 reads TGTGCCAGTGGACCGCGACTAGCGGTCTACAATGAGCAGTTCTTC. Amino acids: CASGPRLAVYNEQFF.

This clonotype was counted between two and nine times. The CDR3 loop is CASSAPQGPYEQYF. CDR3 coding DNA: TGTGCCAGCAGCGCACCACAGGGTCCCTACGAGCAGTACTTC. The chain employs TRBV7-9 and TRBJ2-7, with D possibly being TRBD1 (6 bases). CDR3 length: 14 amino acids. Trimming removed 5 bases from V and 2 bases from J, with 13 bases in between. CDR1 is SEHNR, CDR2 FQNEAQ, per germline (reference sequence).

This rearrangement joins TRBV18 to TRBJ2-7; TRBD2 matches at 7 bases. Trimming removed 6 bases from V and 2 bases from J; junction bases left unmatched: 7. The CDR3 runs 14 residues. Germline assignment: CDR1 KGHSH and CDR2 LQKENI. This chain's CDR3 is CASSKRDSPYEQYF. The CDR3 region has the DNA TGTGCCAGCTCGAAGCGGGATAGTCCCTACGAGCAGTACTTC.

This clonotype has at least ten counts. This sequence joins TRBV20-1 and TRBJ2-5; D remains ambiguous. V lost 5 bases and J 1 base, leaving 11 bases between the germline ends. The germline gives CDR1 DFQATT, CDR2 SNEGSKA (reference sequence). The CDR3 has 13 amino acids. The CDR3 sequence: CSAGPSFQETQYF. CDR3 nucleotides: TGCAGTGCTGGTCCGTCCTTCCAAGAGACCCAGTACTTC.

The chain employs TRBV7-6 and TRBJ1-1, with TRBD1 matching 10 bases. This CDR3 spans 14 amino acids. Trimming removed 1 base from V and 6 bases from J; junction bases left unmatched: 2. Germline CDR1 and CDR2: SGHVS and FNYEAQ. CDR3 sequence reads: CASSLVGQGSEAFF. The CDR3 bases are TGTGCCAGCAGCTTAGTGGGACAGGGGTCTGAAGCTTTCTTT.

This clonotype was recorded a few times. The rearrangement uses TRBV9 and TRBJ2-4, with D possibly being TRBD2 (7 bases). Trimming removed 4 bases at V and 0 bases at J, with 17 bases between. Germline loops: CDR1 SGDLS, CDR2 YYNGEE. The CDR3 has 17 amino acids. The CDR3 region is CASSIEGGGIAKNIQYF. The DNA for the CDR3 is TGTGCCAGCAGCATCGAGGGAGGGGGTATAGCCAAAAACATTCAGTACTTC.

With regard to this clonotype: A single base separates this from a much larger clone, so it may be a read error. The V gene is TRBV7-9, the J gene TRBJ2-3; 7 bases are shared with TRBD2. The V segment lost 5 bases and the J segment 4 bases; nucleotides outside the gene matches: 12. The CDR3 runs to 16 residues. Germline CDR1 reads SEHNR; CDR2 reads FQNEAQ (reference sequence). In nucleotides, the CDR3 is TGTGCCAGCAGCCATGCGGGGGAGGCGACTCCAGATACGCAGTATTTT. It yields the protein CASSHAGEATPDTQYF.

The rearrangement links TRBV9 to TRBJ2-1; D is perhaps TRBD2 (5 bases). Germline CDR1 SGDLS, CDR2 YYNGEE. The CDR3 contains 15 residues. V dropped 0 bases and J dropped 6 bases, with 13 bases sitting between them. In nucleotides, the CDR3 is TGTGCCAGCAGCGTAGAGGCCCTAGCTACCAATGAGCAGTTCTTC. Amino acids: CASSVEALATNEQFF.

This clonotype occurred a few times. The chain carries TRBV6-2 or TRBV6-3 and TRBJ2-1, with 9 bases matching TRBD1. This CDR3 has 15 residues. Germline V gives CDR1 MNHEY, CDR2 SVGEGT. V gave up 1 base and J gave up 6 bases; unmatched junction bases: 4. Here the CDR3 DNA reads TGTGCCAGCAGTTACTGGACAGGGGTAGGCAATGAGCAGTTCTTC. This encodes CASSYWTGVGNEQFF.

This sequence joins TRBV19 and TRBJ2-3; no definite D call. The CDR3 runs 15 residues. V lost 10 bases and J lost 0, with 17 bases in between. CDR1 is LNHDA, CDR2 SQIVND, per germline (reference sequence). DNA of the CDR3: TGTGCCACTCTAAAGGCGAGCGCTAGCACAGATACGCAGTATTTT. Translation: CATLKASASTDTQYF.

As regards this clonotype: This may be a read error, as it is one base from a much larger clone. The conserved closing phenylalanine or tryptophan is absent in this CDR3, likely reflecting a read error. V and J are TRBV18 and TRBJ2-3, with D tentatively TRBD1 (6 bases). The CDR3 has 12 amino acids. The ends were cut back, 5 bases at V and 9 bases at J, with 12 bases in the middle. The germline CDR1 and CDR2 sequences are KGHSH and LQKENI. For the CDR3, the DNA is TGTGCCAGCTCAAGGAACAGGGAGACGCAGTATGTT. This gives the protein CASSRNRETQYV.

This clonotype was picked up many times. The chain carries TRBV9 and TRBJ2-2; D ambiguous. CDR1 is SGDLS, CDR2 YYNGEE, per germline. This CDR3 is built from 12 residues. V lost 4 bases, J lost 8 bases, and 9 bases lay in between. The CDR3 sequence: CASSPSQGELFF. The CDR3, as DNA: TGTGCCAGCAGCCCTTCTCAAGGGGAGCTGTTTTTT.

In this sample, this clonotype turned up many times. The chain links TRBV10-3 to TRBJ1-1; D remains unclear. The CDR3 loop spans 11 amino acids. Trimming removed 11 bases at V and 3 bases at J, with 10 bases between. Germline CDR1 and CDR2: ENHRY and SYGVKD. The CDR3 nucleotides are TGTGCCGCCGGTCAAGACACTGAAGCTTTCTTT. Translated: CAAGQDTEAFF.